This TCR beta chain was recovered during a study of CXCR3-negative and CXCR3-positive naive CD8 T cells. Researchers prepared the TRB cDNA libraries using 5' RACE with UMI labels. TCRdb reanalyzed the 5' RACE reads, giving one entry per CDR3 protein sequence and no DNA. The table gives tens of thousands of distinct CDR3 sequences; the top ten clones make up about 4.5% of it. The TCR originated in a human donor in good health. Some clones in this sample may be carry-over from other donors' samples. Source material: naive CXCR3- CD8+ T cells from blood. Sample subset: CD45RO-CCR7+CD27+CD95- naive CD8+ T cells lacking CXCR3 (TNR3-).

CDR3 sequence reads: CASSQGLRNYNEQFF. The chain links TRBV3-1 to TRBJ2-1; TCRdb lists TRBD2, though no DNA is available to test this call. Germline-derived CDR1 and CDR2 are LGHDT and YNNKEL (reference sequence). This CDR3 is built from 15 residues.